This T cell receptor beta chain derives from a study of beta chain features in type 1 diabetes. Study-wide findings and caveats: Among all four CD4+ subsets, Type 1 diabetes patients had TCRB CDR3s that were moderately but significantly shorter.

The V segment lost 1 base and the J segment 10 bases; nucleotides outside the gene matches: 8. Germline V gene lookup returns CDR1 MGHDK and CDR2 SYGVNS. The CDR3 length is 14 residues. Every bit of the isolated RNA underwent reverse transcription, so sequencing read expressed TCRB transcripts. Sequencing used immunoSEQ multiplex PCR; TCRdb keeps in-frame clones, though not all of them. Seen here are about 340,000 clones, 7% to 10% observed once, and the top ten hold roughly 1%. This clone has just a few counts. Its matching antigen is unknown. The genes are TRBV25-1 and TRBJ1-1, with TRBD1 matching over 8 bases. The receptor was derived from a young man with type 1 diabetes. The sequencing input was central memory CD4+ T cells from blood. CDR3 residues: CASSESGQGLRAFF. The CDR3 nucleotides read TGTGCCAGCAGTGAATCCGGACAGGGTTTGCGAGCTTTCTTT.